The rows below give T cell receptor beta chains drawn from one sample of a study of shared clonotypes between healthy human individuals. Method: immunoSEQ multiplex PCR; TCRdb's copy keeps in-frame clones and lacks some. The sample has over a million clones, approximately 98.5% seen once; the top ten hold about 0.35%. The sequenced material came from naive CD4+ T cells sorted from blood. The receptor set was obtained from a man between 25 and 39 years old in good health. The CDR3 runs from the conserved cysteine through the conserved F or W. D genes are given only for firm matches. A clone size is listed for some rows: how often the clone was seen (once, few, many), or a class if it is expanded.

>-|-|TRBV5-1|TRBJ2-5
TGCGCCAGCAGCTTAGCCCCTTGGGAGACCCAGTACTTC
CASSLAPWETQYF
>-|-|TRBV7-8|TRBJ1-1
TGTGCCAGCAGACTACGAGGGACCGGGAGCACTGAAGCTTTCTTT
CASRLRGTGSTEAFF
>-|-|TRBV7-9|TRBJ2-7
TGTGCCAGCAGCTTAGTCCATGGGGGAGGCGTGTACGAGCAGTACTTC
CASSLVHGGGVYEQYF
>TRBD2|-|TRBV6-1|TRBJ2-1
TGTGCCAGCAGTATGACTAGCGGGAGGTTTGAGCAGTTCTTC
CASSMTSGRFEQFF
>TRBD1|-|TRBV11-2|TRBJ1-5
TGTGCCAGCAGCTTAGGGACAGGGAACACTTACCATCAGCCCCAGCATTTT
CASSLGTGNTYHQPQHF
>-|-|TRBV27|TRBJ2-7
TGTGCCAGCAGTTTAGTCACTCGGGGTGGGGACGGCGAGCAGTACTTC
CASSLVTRGGDGEQYF
>-|once|TRBV9|TRBJ2-3
TGTGCCAGCAGCGTAGCCCCGGTTAGCACAGATACGCAGTATTTT
CASSVAPVSTDTQYF
>TRBD2|-|TRBV6-4|TRBJ2-1
TGTGCCAGCAGTGAAAGTGCGGGAGGTCGATGGGGTGAGCAGTTCTTC
CASSESAGGRWGEQFF
>TRBD2|-|TRBV19|TRBJ2-1
TGTGCCAGTAGTTTCCTAGCGGGAGAGCAGTTCTTC
CASSFLAGEQFF
>TRBD1|-|TRBV27|TRBJ2-7
TGTGCCAGCGGGCGGGACAGGTCCTACGAGCAGTACTTC
CASGRDRSYEQYF
>-|once|TRBV18|TRBJ2-7
TGTGCCAGCTCACCTTCTCTAAGGACAGTTTCCTACGAGCAGTACTTC
CASSPSLRTVSYEQYF
>-|-|TRBV6-6|TRBJ2-7
TGTGCCAGCAGACCCGGACTGCTTACCTACGAGCAGTACTTC
CASRPGLLTYEQYF
>-|-|TRBV13|TRBJ2-2
TGTGCCAGCAGCTTAGGGGAGCTAGCGTACACCGGGGAGCTGTTTTTT
CASSLGELAYTGELFF
>-|-|TRBV11-2|TRBJ2-5
TGTGCCAGCACCGCCGGGGCGACCCAAGAGACCCAGTACTTC
CASTAGATQETQYF
>TRBD1|-|TRBV27|TRBJ1-3
TGTGCCAGCAGGGCAGGGGGCTCTTCTGGAAACACCATATATTTT
CASRAGGSSGNTIYF
>-|once|TRBV5-1|TRBJ2-1
TGCGCCAGCAGCTCTTGGGCCCGGGACGAGCAGTTCTTC
CASSSWARDEQFF
>TRBD1|-|TRBV19|TRBJ2-3
TGTGCCAGTAGTATTGTTCTTCCGAGACAGGGACACAATACGCAGTATTTT
CASSIVLPRQGHNTQYF
>TRBD2|-|TRBV5-1|TRBJ2-1
TGCGCCAGCAGCTTCCTAGCGGGAGTCCTCAATGAGCAGTTCTTC
CASSFLAGVLNEQFF
>TRBD2|-|TRBV4-2|TRBJ2-7
TGTGCCAGCAGCCCCTTACACCAGCGGGAGGGGGAGCAGTACTTC
CASSPLHQREGEQYF
>TRBD1|-|TRBV7-9|TRBJ1-1
TGTGCCAGCAGCTGGGACAGGGTTGGGAACACTGAAGCTTTCTTT
CASSWDRVGNTEAFF
>TRBD2|-|TRBV7-9|TRBJ2-7
TGTGCCAGCAGCTTAGAGGGAGGGCCCTACGAGCAGTACTTC
CASSLEGGPYEQYF
>-|-|TRBV9|TRBJ1-3
TGTGCCAGCAGCGTAGGGGGCTCTTACTCTGGAAACACCATATATTTT
CASSVGGSYSGNTIYF
>TRBD2|-|TRBV5-4|TRBJ2-3
TGTGCCAGCAGCAAAACTAGCGGGGGCACAGATACGCAGTATTTT
CASSKTSGGTDTQYF
>-|-|TRBV10-1|TRBJ1-4
TGCGCCAGCACCCAGGATGCAACTAATGAAAAACTGTTTTTT
CASTQDATNEKLFF
>-|-|TRBV19|TRBJ2-7
TGTGCCAGTAGTATGACGGCCGTCTCCTACGAGCAGTACTTC
CASSMTAVSYEQYF
>-|-|TRBV10-3|TRBJ2-1
TGTGCCATCAGGGGGCGGGATAATGAGCAGTTCTTC
CAIRGRDNEQFF
>-|-|TRBV6-7|TRBJ1-3
TGTGCCAGCAGTTACCCGGACAAGTACACCATATATTTT
CASSYPDKYTIYF